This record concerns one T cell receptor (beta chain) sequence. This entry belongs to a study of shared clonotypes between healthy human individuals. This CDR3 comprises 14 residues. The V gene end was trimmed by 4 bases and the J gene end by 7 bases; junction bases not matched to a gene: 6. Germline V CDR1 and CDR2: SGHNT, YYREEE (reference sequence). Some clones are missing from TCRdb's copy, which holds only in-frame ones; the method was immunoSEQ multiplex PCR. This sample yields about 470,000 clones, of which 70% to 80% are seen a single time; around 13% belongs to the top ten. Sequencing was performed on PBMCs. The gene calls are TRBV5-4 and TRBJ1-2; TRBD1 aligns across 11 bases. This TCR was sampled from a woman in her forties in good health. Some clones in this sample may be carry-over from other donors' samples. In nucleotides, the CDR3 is TGTGCCAGCAGCCCTCCCGGGACAGGGGGTGGCTACACCTTC. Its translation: CASSPPGTGGGYTF. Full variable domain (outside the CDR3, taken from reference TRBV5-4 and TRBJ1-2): ETGVTQSPTHLIKTRGQQVTLRCSSQSGHNTVSWYQQALGQGPQFIFQYYREEENGRGNFPPRFSGLQFPNYSSELNVNALELDDSALYLCASSPPGTGGGYTFGSGTRLTVV.